The clone carrying this TCR beta chain appeared a few times. The target antigen is unknown. CDR1 is SGHRS, CDR2 YFSETQ, per germline. The CDR3 totals 13 residues. V dropped 4 bases and J dropped 6 bases, with 11 bases sitting between them. The data were obtained in a study of post-analysis software for immune sequencing data. The study, taken as a whole, reports: Significantly lower normalized Chao1 diversity was seen in multiple sclerosis patients than in controls. Five TRBV segments, including TRBV5-6, TRBV5-1 and TRBV20-1, were more frequent in patients than controls.

Unique-molecular-identifier-tagged TCR beta cDNA libraries were used. Each CDR3 protein is one row after TCRdb ran MiXCR on the PCR reads. The table has a few hundred thousand distinct CDR3 sequences, 36% seen once; the top ten hold around 4.7%. The clonotype comes from a girl under 18 with multiple sclerosis. The chain employs TRBV5-1 and TRBJ2-1; D ambiguous. Sequencing was carried out using blood. CDR3: CASSHPPGNEQFF. The CDR3 DNA is TGCGCCAGCAGCCACCCCCCCGGCAATGAGCAGTTCTTC. Full variable domain (outside the CDR3, taken from reference TRBV5-1 and TRBJ2-1): KAGVTQTPRYLIKTRGQQVTLSCSPISGHRSVSWYQQTPGQGLQFLFEYFSETQRNKGNFPGRFSGRQFSNSRSEMNVSTLELGDSALYLCASSHPPGNEQFFGPGTRLTVL.